The table lists the clone carrying this T cell receptor beta chain with many counts. The sample is drawn from a study of human T cells and chemical hapten exposure. Study background: Small pooled library volume differences chiefly drove per-sample TCR yield variation.

In TCRdb, the RACE reads were re-called with MiXCR into one record per CDR3 protein. Of some 100,000 distinct CDR3 sequences detected, roughly a tenth appear once; the ten largest clones hold 3% to 4%. This sample's time point: patch test 2, 6 weeks after DPC sensitization. Treatment noted: therapeutic diphenylcyclopropenone sensitization with weekly scalp DPC. Germline CDR1 reads SGHVS; CDR2 reads FNYEAQ. The CDR3 loop spans 12 amino acids. V lost 0 bases to trimming and J lost 5 bases, with 5 bases between them. The rearrangement uses TRBV7-6 and TRBJ2-7; the D is unclear. The clonotype comes from a woman aged 40 to 50 with alopecia areata. Some clones in this sample may be carry-over from other donors' samples. The sample here was whole blood, taken in connection with sensitization to the hapten diphenylcyclopropenone (DPC). CDR3 coding DNA: TGTGCCAGCAGCTTAGCGGAAGACGAGCAGTACTTC. Translated, it gives CASSLAEDEQYF. Together with reference TRBV7-6 and TRBJ2-7, the CDR3 gives the full variable domain: GAGVSQSPRYKVTKRGQDVALRCDPISGHVSLYWYRQALGQGPEFLTYFNYEAQQDKSGLPNDRFSAERPEGSISTLTIQRTEQRDSAMYRCASSLAEDEQYFGPGTRLTVT.